This T cell receptor beta chain appears in the sequencing data of a study of chemoradiotherapy in HPV16-positive cancers. CDR3 length equals 15 residues. CDR1 and CDR2 (germline): SSHAT, FNYEAQ (reference sequence). The V and J ends lost 8 bases and 5 bases, in that order; junction bases with no gene match: 9. The repertoire was sequenced with immunoSEQ multiplex PCR; TCRdb's copy has only in-frame clones and lacks some. This table has tens of thousands of clones, about four fifths appearing once. This sequence originates from a human donor with HPV-associated anogenital cancer. V usage is TRBV7-7 and J usage is TRBJ2-5; TRBD2 matches at 12 bases. The sample in question was blood, obtained from a patient who underwent chemoradiotherapy. DNA for the CDR3: TGTGCCAGCTCAACTCTAGCGGGGGGGCGGGAGACCCAGTACTTC. This encodes CASSTLAGGRETQYF.